This T cell receptor beta chain was sequenced during a study of shared clonotypes between healthy human individuals. Donors had no recently reported acute infections or vaccinations and were HIV-negative. Clones were read by immunoSEQ multiplex PCR, and TCRdb kept only the in-frame ones, dropping some. The sample lists 450,000 to 500,000 clones, approximately 82% occurring once. The germline CDR1 and CDR2 sequences are KGHSH and LQKENI. The CDR3 length is 16 residues. V lost 3 bases and J 7 bases, leaving 19 bases between the germline ends. The chain joins TRBV18 to TRBJ2-1; D is perhaps TRBD1 or TRBD2 (7 bases each). Source material: PBMCs. This clonotype originated in a woman aged 40 to 49 in good health. Some clones in this sample may be carry-over from other donors' samples. The CDR3, as DNA: TGTGCCAGCTCACCCCGATCAGGGGGGGCTGGGAATGAGCAGTTCTTC. This translates into CASSPRSGGAGNEQFF.